The present TCR beta chain was sequenced within a study of early T cells in non-severe SARS-CoV-2 infection (dated by TCRdb to about 2021). General notes on the study: Because TCR sequencing was done on bulk RNA from unsorted whole blood, the alpha and beta chains could not be paired.

This was a case-control study nested in a cohort of healthcare workers in London, UK, who had nasopharyngeal swab PCR tests and blood samples taken every week. Healthcare workers were recruited during the week of the UK lockdown, between 23 and 31 March 2020, and followed weekly for up to roughly 15 weeks. This clonotype appeared a few times. Its antigen remains unidentified. No much larger clone exists at a distance of one base, and base qualities are not known. Libraries were prepared through 5' RACE. Sequencing used a NextSeq 500. Unique molecular identifiers were attached to individual cDNA molecules in the TCR library protocol so that sequencing error and PCR bias could be corrected. Both TCR alpha and beta chains were sequenced, and tight co-correlation was observed between alpha and beta sequence abundances in each sample. The study's own analysis went as follows. Decombinator V4 was used to perform V gene, J gene and CDR3 annotation of TCR sequences. TCRs were defined as expanded if a significant change between any two time points was detected under a Poisson model with p below 0.0001. Abundances of TCRs were expressed as counts per million after normalisation to the total number of TCRs sequenced in each sample. MAIT TCRs were defined by TRAV1-2 paired with TRAJ12, TRAJ20 or TRAJ33, and iNKT TCRs by TRAV10 paired with TRAJ18. A search of VDJdb, accessed on 1 November 2021, was run for TCRs annotated to CMV, EBV and SARS-CoV-2, with TCRs annotated for multiple antigens excluded. TCRdb applied fastp at Q25 and MiXCR to the public reads, then kept only in-frame beta chains. Every distinct CDR3 protein forms one entry, paired with its most common genes and DNA. Here the V and J calls rest on TCRdb's processing, not on the authors' analysis. For this sample there are tens of thousands of distinct CDR3 sequences; approximately 12% appear just once. The ten largest clonotypes hold roughly 1.7% of the sample.

Here is what the overall study found, with its caveats: VDJdb matching was skewed toward anti-spike CD8 responses, so virus-specific expansions were likely underestimated and private and CD4 specificities were missed.

The CDR3 covers 14 residues, taking in both the cysteine and the phenylalanine. The kept DNA is CDR3 alone, 42 bases in frame from the first base. The germline V gene (reference sequence) yields SGHNT for CDR1 and YYREEE for CDR2. Germline trimming: 0 bases from V, 4 bases from J; junction bases outside gene matches: 2. The sequence came from an adult who was a healthcare worker with PCR-confirmed SARS-CoV-2 infection or an uninfected control (not recorded which). Sequences were obtained from whole blood. The chain uses TRBV5-4 and TRBJ2-7; 9 central bases correspond to TRBD1. The CDR3 reads as follows: CASSLGQGDYEQYF. The sequenced DNA: TGTGCCAGCAGCTTGGGACAGGGGGATTACGAGCAGTACTTC.